These 20 T cell receptor beta chains came from one sample sequenced in a study of PD-L1 blockade in urothelial cancer. Libraries were prepared by immunoSEQ multiplex PCR; TCRdb keeps only in-frame clonotypes and omits some of them. This table has tens of thousands of clones, 84% appearing once. This sample's time point: pretreatment peripheral blood. Sequencing was performed on PBMCs, taken around atezolizumab (anti-PD-L1) treatment. The receptors here all came from a woman in her 70s with urothelial cancer.

This clone was detected only once. The rearrangement links TRBV7-2 to TRBJ1-6; the D gene is possibly TRBD1 (5 bases). The CDR3 has 15 amino acids. Trimming took 0 bases from V and 7 from J, leaving 10 bases between them. Germline loops: CDR1 SGHTA, CDR2 FQGNSA. The CDR3 nucleotides are TGTGCCAGCAGCTTAGCCCCAGGGAAGAATTCACCCCTCCACTTT. It specifies CASSLAPGKNSPLHF.

The chain has TRBV5-1 and TRBJ2-5, with 9 bases fitting TRBD1. CDR1 is SGHRS and CDR2 is YFSETQ in the germline V gene. This CDR3 has 15 amino acids. The V segment lost 2 bases and the J segment 5 bases; nucleotides outside the gene matches: 7. CDR3 sequence (DNA): TGCGCCAGCAGCTTAAACACAGGGGGCGCGGAGACCCAGTACTTC. It is translated as CASSLNTGGAETQYF.

The chain has TRBV5-1 and TRBJ1-2, with D possibly being TRBD1 (5 bases). The CDR3 totals 13 residues. Germline CDR1 SGHRS, CDR2 YFSETQ. V was cut by 2 bases and J by 6 bases, with 11 bases left in between. In DNA form, the CDR3 reads TGCGCCAGCAGCTTCAAGGGGTTGCATGGCTACACCTTC. Protein: CASSFKGLHGYTF. Combining the CDR3 with reference TRBV5-1 and TRBJ1-2 gives the whole variable domain KAGVTQTPRYLIKTRGQQVTLSCSPISGHRSVSWYQQTPGQGLQFLFEYFSETQRNKGNFPGRFSGRQFSNSRSEMNVSTLELGDSALYLCASSFKGLHGYTFGSGTRLTVV.

The gene calls are TRBV30 and TRBJ2-5, with 7 bases aligning to TRBD1. The J call may be mistaken, given a closer DNA end match to TRBJ2-7. The CDR3 has 13 amino acids. Germline loops: CDR1 GTSNPN, CDR2 SVGIG (reference sequence). Written as DNA, the CDR3 is TGTGCCTGGACGACAGGGTCCCGGTACGAGCAGTACTTC. This encodes CAWTTGSRYEQYF.

The rearrangement joins TRBV5-1 to TRBJ2-7; 7 nucleotides align to TRBD1. The V and J ends lost 4 bases and 4 bases, in that order; junction bases with no gene match: 11. Germline V lookup: CDR1 SGHRS, CDR2 YFSETQ. The CDR3 is 15 residues long. CDR3 amino acids: CASSQPGQHPYEQYF. CDR3 DNA: TGCGCCAGCAGCCAACCGGGACAGCACCCTTACGAGCAGTACTTC.

This chain links TRBV11-2 with TRBJ2-7, with TRBD2 matching 12 bases. The germline CDR1 and CDR2 sequences are SGHAT and FQNNGV. The CDR3 consists of 15 residues. Losses at the gene ends were 5 bases for V and 2 bases for J; bases not matched to a gene: 4. Here the CDR3 reads CASSLPSGRAYEQYF. CDR3 DNA sequence: TGTGCCAGCAGCCTACCTAGCGGGAGGGCCTACGAGCAGTACTTC.

V usage is TRBV6-6 and J usage is TRBJ1-5; a weak D match, TRBD1 (5 bases). CDR1 is MNHNY, CDR2 SVGAGI, per germline (reference sequence). V was trimmed by 0 bases and J by 2 bases, leaving 8 bases between them. The CDR3 is 15 residues long. CDR3 amino acids: CASSYSGRGNQPQHF. In DNA, the CDR3 is TGTGCCAGCAGTTACTCAGGCAGGGGCAATCAGCCCCAGCATTTT.

V gene TRBV19 combines with J gene TRBJ2-7; the match to TRBD1 covers 10 bases. CDR3 size: 14 residues. The J segment lost 3 bases and the V segment lost 5 bases, leaving 4 bases of the junction unmatched. CDR1 is LNHDA and CDR2 is SQIVND in the germline V gene (reference sequence). CDR3 region: CASSPGQGGYEQYF. CDR3 DNA sequence: TGTGCCAGTAGTCCCGGACAGGGGGGCTACGAGCAGTACTTC.

J is TRBJ1-1 and V is TRBV18, with TRBD1 matching 7 bases. This CDR3 spans 14 amino acids. The V and J ends lost 4 bases and 4 bases, in that order; junction bases with no gene match: 6. The germline V gene has CDR1 KGHSH and CDR2 LQKENI. The CDR3: CASSQRGRATEAFF. Here the CDR3 DNA reads TGTGCCAGCTCACAAAGGGGGCGCGCCACTGAAGCTTTCTTT.

The V call is TRBV5-5, the J call TRBJ2-7; perhaps TRBD1 as D (5 bases). Trimming shortened V by 0 bases and J by 3 bases, and 13 bases separated the two germline ends. The CDR3 contains 15 residues. Germline V gene sequence: CDR1 SGHKS, CDR2 YYEKEE (reference sequence). The CDR3, as DNA: TGTGCCAGCAGCTTGGGGCAGGGTAATTACTACGAGCAGTACTTC. Translated: CASSLGQGNYYEQYF. Drawing the rest from reference TRBV5-5 and TRBJ2-7, the complete variable domain is DAGVTQSPTHLIKTRGQQVTLRCSPISGHKSVSWYQQVLGQGPQFIFQYYEKEERGRGNFPDRFSARQFPNYSSELNVNALLLGDSALYLCASSLGQGNYYEQYFGPGTRLTVT.

The V and J genes are TRBV9 and TRBJ2-7; D possibly corresponds to TRBD1 (6 bases). Between the trimmed V and J ends, which lost 0 bases and 3 bases, there was a span of 13 bases. Germline CDR1 is SGDLS and CDR2 is YYNGEE. The CDR3 length is 15 residues. This CDR3 reads CASSVASGVDYEQYF. The CDR3 DNA sequence: TGTGCCAGCAGCGTAGCTTCAGGGGTAGACTACGAGCAGTACTTC.

This chain uses TRBV5-1 with TRBJ1-2; 9 positions match TRBD1. The trim removed 0 bases at V and 8 bases at J, leaving 11 bases unmatched. The CDR3 sequence is 16 residues long. Germline V CDR1 and CDR2: SGHRS, YFSETQ. The CDR3 region has the DNA TGCGCCAGCAGCTTGGTGACGACGGGACAGGGTGGGGGCTACACCTTC. It encodes CASSLVTTGQGGGYTF.

This chain uses TRBV7-7 with TRBJ1-2; 8 bases line up with TRBD1. After removal of 5 bases from V and 6 bases from J, the junction contained 8 bases not matched to a gene. CDR3 length: 14 amino acids. Germline V gives CDR1 SSHAT, CDR2 FNYEAQ (reference sequence). The CDR3 loop is CASSPRTGLDGYTF. The CDR3 DNA sequence: TGTGCCAGCAGCCCGCGGACAGGGCTTGATGGCTACACCTTC.

V gene TRBV5-1 combines with J gene TRBJ1-2, with D perhaps TRBD1 (5 bases). V was shortened by 4 bases and J by 5 bases, with 9 bases between the two germline ends. Germline-derived CDR1 and CDR2 are SGHRS and YFSETQ. This CDR3 is built from 12 residues. Here the CDR3 DNA reads TGCGCCAGCAGCGCTGGGGGGTATGGCTACACCTTC. Amino acid sequence: CASSAGGYGYTF.

The V gene is TRBV12-5, the J gene TRBJ1-2; 10 positions match TRBD1. V lost 3 bases, J lost 4 bases, and 8 bases stayed unmatched. Germline V lookup: CDR1 LGHNT, CDR2 FRNRAP. The CDR3 covers 16 residues. CDR3 in DNA: TGTGCTAGTGGTTTCACCGGGACAGGGGCCCTCTATGGCTACACCTTC. This sequence encodes CASGFTGTGALYGYTF.

V gene TRBV9 combines with J gene TRBJ1-2; the D is unclear. The CDR3 extends over 14 amino acids. CDR1 SGDLS and CDR2 YYNGEE come from the germline V gene. Trimming took off 0 bases at V and 3 bases at J, with 9 bases between the two ends. Written as DNA, the CDR3 is TGTGCCAGCAGCGTAGGAGGAGGCTACTATGGCTACACCTTC. Protein product: CASSVGGGYYGYTF.

The V call is TRBV30, the J call TRBJ2-1; 9 nucleotides align to TRBD2. CDR1 and CDR2 from the germline V gene are GTSNPN and SVGIG (reference sequence). V lost 3 bases to trimming and J lost 0 bases; unmatched junction nucleotides: 15. The CDR3 runs to 19 residues. CDR3 protein: CAWRGGLAGRGVSYNEQFF. Here the CDR3 DNA reads TGTGCCTGGAGGGGGGGACTAGCCGGGCGGGGTGTCTCCTACAATGAGCAGTTCTTC.

V gene TRBV25-1 combines with J gene TRBJ2-5, with D maybe TRBD2 (6 bases). Germline V lookup: CDR1 MGHDK, CDR2 SYGVNS. CDR3 length equals 15 residues. With 3 bases removed from V and 2 bases from J, the gap between germline ends came to 13 bases. The CDR3 here is CASSDRGTIQETQYF. DNA for the CDR3: TGTGCCAGCAGTGATCGGGGGACCATACAAGAGACCCAGTACTTC.

The chain has TRBV15 and TRBJ2-3; TRBD1 aligns across 8 bases. The CDR3 is 15 amino acids. Trimming removed 4 bases from V and 4 bases from J; junction bases left unmatched: 7. The germline V gene encodes CDR1 LNHNV and CDR2 YYDKDF (reference sequence). The chain's CDR3 is CATSIRQGPADTQYF. DNA of the CDR3: TGTGCCACCAGCATCCGACAGGGGCCCGCAGATACGCAGTATTTT.

CDR3 sequence reads: CASSFPSGRAGRNIQYF. CDR3 in DNA: TGTGCCAGCAGCTTCCCCAGCGGGAGGGCCGGCAGAAACATTCAGTACTTC. This chain uses TRBV13 with TRBJ2-4, with 10 bases that match TRBD2. The CDR3 is 17 amino acids. V lost 3 bases to trimming and J lost 6 bases; unmatched junction nucleotides: 11. Germline V gives CDR1 PRHDT, CDR2 FYEKMQ (reference sequence).